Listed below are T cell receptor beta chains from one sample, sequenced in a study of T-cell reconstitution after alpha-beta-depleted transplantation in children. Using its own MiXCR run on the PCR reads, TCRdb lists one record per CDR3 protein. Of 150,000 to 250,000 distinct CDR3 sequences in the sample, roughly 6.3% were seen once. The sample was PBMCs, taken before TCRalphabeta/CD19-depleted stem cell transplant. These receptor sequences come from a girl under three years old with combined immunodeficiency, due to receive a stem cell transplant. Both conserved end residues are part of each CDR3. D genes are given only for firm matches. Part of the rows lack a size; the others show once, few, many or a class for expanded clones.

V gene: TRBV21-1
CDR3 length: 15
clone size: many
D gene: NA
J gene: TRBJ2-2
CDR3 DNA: TGTGCCAGCAGCAGACTAGCGGGGGTACCCGGGGAGCTGTTTTTT
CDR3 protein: CASSRLAGVPGELFF

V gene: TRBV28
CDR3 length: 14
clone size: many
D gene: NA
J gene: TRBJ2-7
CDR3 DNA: TGTGCCAGCAGTGATGGACCGGCAACCTACGAGCAGTACTTC
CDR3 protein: CASSDGPATYEQYF

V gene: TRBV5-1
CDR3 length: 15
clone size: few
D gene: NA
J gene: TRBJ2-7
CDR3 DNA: TGCGCCAGCAGTTCCGCTTTAGACACCTCCTACGAGCAGTACTTC
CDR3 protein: CASSSALDTSYEQYF

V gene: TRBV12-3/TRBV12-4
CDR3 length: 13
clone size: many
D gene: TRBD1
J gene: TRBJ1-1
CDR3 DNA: TGTGCCAGCAGCGTAGCAGGGGGCTCTGAAGCTTTCTTT
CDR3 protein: CASSVAGGSEAFF

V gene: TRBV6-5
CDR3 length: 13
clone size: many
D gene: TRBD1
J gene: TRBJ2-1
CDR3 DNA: TGTGCCAGCAGCCTGGGGGGACAGGGGCTTCCGTTCTTC
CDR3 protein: CASSLGGQGLPFF

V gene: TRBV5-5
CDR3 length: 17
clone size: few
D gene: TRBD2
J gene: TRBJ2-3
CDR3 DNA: TGTGCCAGCAGCCCCGACACACTAGCGGGGGGGCGTGATACGCAGTATTTT
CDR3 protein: CASSPDTLAGGRDTQYF

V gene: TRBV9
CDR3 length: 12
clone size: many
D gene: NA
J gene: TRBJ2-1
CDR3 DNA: TGTGCCAGCAGCGGGATAGGGGTTGAGCAGTTCTTC
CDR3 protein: CASSGIGVEQFF

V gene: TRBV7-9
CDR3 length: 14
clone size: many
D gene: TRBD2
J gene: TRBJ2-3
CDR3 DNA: TGTGCCAGCAGTACTGCGGGGGGCACAGATACGCAGTATTTT
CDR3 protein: CASSTAGGTDTQYF

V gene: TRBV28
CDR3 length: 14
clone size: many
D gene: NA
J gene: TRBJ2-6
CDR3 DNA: TGTGCCAGCAGTTCCCCAGCTGGGGCCAACGTCCTGACTTTC
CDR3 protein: CASSSPAGANVLTF

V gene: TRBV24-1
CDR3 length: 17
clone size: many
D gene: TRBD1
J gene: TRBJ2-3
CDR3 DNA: TGTGCCACCAGTGCCTCTGGACAGGGGCGGTACACAGATACGCAGTATTTT
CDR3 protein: CATSASGQGRYTDTQYF

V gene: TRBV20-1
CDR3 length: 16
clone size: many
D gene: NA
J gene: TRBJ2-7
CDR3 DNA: TGCAGTGCTAGAGACCATTCCGGGACCATTTCCTACGAGCAGTACTTC
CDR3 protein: CSARDHSGTISYEQYF

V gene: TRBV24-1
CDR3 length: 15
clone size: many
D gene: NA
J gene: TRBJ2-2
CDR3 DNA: TGTGCCACCAGTGATATGGACGAGAACACCGGGGAGCTGTTTTTT
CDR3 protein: CATSDMDENTGELFF

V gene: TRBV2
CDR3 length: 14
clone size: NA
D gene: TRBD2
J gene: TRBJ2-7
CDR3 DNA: TGTGCCAGCAGCGGACTAGCGCACCACTACGAGCAGTACTTC
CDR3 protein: CASSGLAHHYEQYF

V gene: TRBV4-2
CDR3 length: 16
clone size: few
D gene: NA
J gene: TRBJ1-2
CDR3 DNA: TGTGCCAGCAGCCAAGGTTTGGGTTGGGGGGCTAATGGCTACACCTTC
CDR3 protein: CASSQGLGWGANGYTF

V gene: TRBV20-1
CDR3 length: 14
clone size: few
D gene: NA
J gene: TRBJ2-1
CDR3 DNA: TGCAGTGCTACTAACCGACTACCTGACAATGAGCAGTTCTTC
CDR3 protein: CSATNRLPDNEQFF

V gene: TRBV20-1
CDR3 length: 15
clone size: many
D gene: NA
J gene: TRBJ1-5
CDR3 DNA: TGCAGTGCTAGGGTAGGAGGATATAGCAATCAGCCCCAGCATTTT
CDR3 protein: CSARVGGYSNQPQHF

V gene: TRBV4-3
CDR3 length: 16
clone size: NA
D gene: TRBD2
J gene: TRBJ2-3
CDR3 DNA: TGCGCCAGCAGCCCCGAGACTAGCGGGAACACAGATACGCAGTATTTT
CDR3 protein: CASSPETSGNTDTQYF

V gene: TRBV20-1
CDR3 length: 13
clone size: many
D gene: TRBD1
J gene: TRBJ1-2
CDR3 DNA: TGCAGTGCTACTGGACAGGCCTACTATGGCTACACCTTC
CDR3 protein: CSATGQAYYGYTF

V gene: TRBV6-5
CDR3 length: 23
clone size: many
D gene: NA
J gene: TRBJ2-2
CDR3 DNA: TGTGCCAGCAGTTCCCCGTATAAATTAGGGGGGGAAGAGATAGCGACGAACACCGGGGAGCTGTTTTTT
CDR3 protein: CASSSPYKLGGEEIATNTGELFF

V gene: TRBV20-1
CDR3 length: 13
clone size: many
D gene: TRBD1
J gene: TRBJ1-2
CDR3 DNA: TGCAGTGCTTGGGACAGGGGGCCCGCGGGCTACACCTTC
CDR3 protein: CSAWDRGPAGYTF

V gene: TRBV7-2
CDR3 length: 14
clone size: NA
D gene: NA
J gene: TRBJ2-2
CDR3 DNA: TGTGCCATCAGCCCTGGGCTCAACTCCGGGGAGCTGTTTTTT
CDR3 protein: CAISPGLNSGELFF

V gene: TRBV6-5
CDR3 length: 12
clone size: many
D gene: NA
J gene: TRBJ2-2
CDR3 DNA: TGTGCCAGCAGTCACAACACCGGGGAGCTGTTTTTT
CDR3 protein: CASSHNTGELFF

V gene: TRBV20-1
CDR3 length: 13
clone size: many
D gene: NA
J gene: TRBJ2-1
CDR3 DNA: TGCAGTGCTAGCGGGGGATCCCACAATGAGCAGTTCTTC
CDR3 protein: CSASGGSHNEQFF

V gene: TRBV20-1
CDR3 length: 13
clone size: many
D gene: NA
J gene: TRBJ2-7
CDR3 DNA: TGCAGTGCTAGAGACAAGGTCTCCTACGAGCAGTACTTC
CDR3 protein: CSARDKVSYEQYF

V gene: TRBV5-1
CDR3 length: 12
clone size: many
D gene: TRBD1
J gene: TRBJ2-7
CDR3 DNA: TGCGCCAGCAGCAAACAGGGGTACGAGCAGTACTTC
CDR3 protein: CASSKQGYEQYF

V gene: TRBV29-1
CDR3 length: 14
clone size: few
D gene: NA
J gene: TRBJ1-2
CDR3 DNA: TGCAGCGTTGGGAGGGGGGGAGGAGACTATGGCTACACCTTC
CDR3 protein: CSVGRGGGDYGYTF

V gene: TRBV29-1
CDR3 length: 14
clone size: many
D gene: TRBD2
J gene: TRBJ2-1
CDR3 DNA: TGCAGCGCAACTAGCGGGAGTGTAACAAATGAGCAGTTCTTC
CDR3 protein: CSATSGSVTNEQFF

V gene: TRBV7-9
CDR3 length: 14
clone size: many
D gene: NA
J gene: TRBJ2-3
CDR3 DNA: TGTGCCAGCAGCTTAGTGCGGGGCACAGATACGCAGTATTTT
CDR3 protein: CASSLVRGTDTQYF

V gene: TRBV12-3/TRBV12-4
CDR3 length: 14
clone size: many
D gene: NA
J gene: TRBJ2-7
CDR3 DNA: TGTGCCAGCAGTTTAGCGGAGCTTTCCTACGAGCAGTACTTC
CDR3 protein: CASSLAELSYEQYF

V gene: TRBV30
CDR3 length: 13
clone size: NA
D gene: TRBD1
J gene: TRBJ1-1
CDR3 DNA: TGTGCCTGGCACAGGGGGCGAGACACTGAAGCTTTCTTT
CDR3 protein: CAWHRGRDTEAFF

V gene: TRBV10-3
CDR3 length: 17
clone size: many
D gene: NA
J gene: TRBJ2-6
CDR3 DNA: TGTGCCATCAGTGAGTCATTAGGGTTCGCTGGGGCCAACGTCCTGACTTTC
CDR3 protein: CAISESLGFAGANVLTF

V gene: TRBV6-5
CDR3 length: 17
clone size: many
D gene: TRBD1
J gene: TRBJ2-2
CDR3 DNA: TGTGCCAGCAGTTACGGGACAGGGCCTCGCATCGCCGGGGAGCTGTTTTTT
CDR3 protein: CASSYGTGPRIAGELFF

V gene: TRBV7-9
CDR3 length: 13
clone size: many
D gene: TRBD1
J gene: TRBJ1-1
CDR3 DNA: TGTGCCAGCAGCGGAGGGACAGGTCAAACAGCTTTCTTT
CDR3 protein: CASSGGTGQTAFF

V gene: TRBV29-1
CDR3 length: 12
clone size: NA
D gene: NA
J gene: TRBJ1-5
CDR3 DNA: TGCAGCGTTGCAGGGGATAATCAGCCCCAGCATTTT
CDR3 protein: CSVAGDNQPQHF

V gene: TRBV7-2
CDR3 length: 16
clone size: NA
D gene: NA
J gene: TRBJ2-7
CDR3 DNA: TGTGCCAGCAGCTTAGTGGGGACACCGAGCTCCTACGAGCAGTACTTC
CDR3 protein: CASSLVGTPSSYEQYF

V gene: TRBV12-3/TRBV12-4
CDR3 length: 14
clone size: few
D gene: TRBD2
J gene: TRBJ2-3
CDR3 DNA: TGTGCCAGCAATCCCGGGGGGATCACAGATACGCAGTATTTT
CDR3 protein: CASNPGGITDTQYF

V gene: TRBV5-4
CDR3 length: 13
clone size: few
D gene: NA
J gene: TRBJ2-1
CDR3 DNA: TGTGCCAGCAATCCCGGGACAAACAATGAGCAGTTCTTC
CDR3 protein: CASNPGTNNEQFF

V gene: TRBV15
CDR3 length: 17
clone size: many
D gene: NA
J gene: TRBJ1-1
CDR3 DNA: TGTGCCACCAGCAGAGATCGAGGGGGACTCATGAACACTGAAGCTTTCTTT
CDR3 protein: CATSRDRGGLMNTEAFF

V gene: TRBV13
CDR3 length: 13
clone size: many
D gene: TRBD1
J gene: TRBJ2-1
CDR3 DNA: TGTGCCAGCAGCTTCGGGACAGGAGATGAGCAGTTCTTC
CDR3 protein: CASSFGTGDEQFF

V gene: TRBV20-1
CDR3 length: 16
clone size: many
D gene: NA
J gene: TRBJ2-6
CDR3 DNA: TGCAGTGCTACTCTACAGGGACGCTCTGGGGCCAACGTCCTGACTTTC
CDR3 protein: CSATLQGRSGANVLTF

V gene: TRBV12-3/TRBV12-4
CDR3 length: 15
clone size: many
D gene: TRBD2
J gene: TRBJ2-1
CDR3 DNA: TGTGCCAGCAACAGTCACGGGGGGTCCTACAATGAGCAGTTCTTC
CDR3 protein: CASNSHGGSYNEQFF

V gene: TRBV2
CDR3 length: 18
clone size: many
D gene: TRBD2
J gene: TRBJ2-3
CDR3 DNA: TGTGCCAGCAGTGAGCCTTTAGCGGGGGGCACTAGCACAGATACGCAGTATTTT
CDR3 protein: CASSEPLAGGTSTDTQYF

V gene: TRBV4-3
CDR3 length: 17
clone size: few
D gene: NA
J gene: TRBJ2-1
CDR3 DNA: TGCGCCAGCAGCCAAGACGTCGTAGAGGTCGTAGGCAATGAGCAGTTCTTC
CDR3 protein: CASSQDVVEVVGNEQFF